Shown below are 21 T cell receptor beta chains from a single sample sequenced in a study of cytomegalovirus exposure and HLA in healthy donors. Sequencing was performed with immunoSEQ multiplex PCR; in TCRdb, only in-frame clones are kept and a portion is missing. The sample lists about 160,000 clones, 85% occurring once. The sequenced sample consisted of PBMCs. These receptors were collected from a man in his thirties or forties in good health and CMV-seropositive.

The rearrangement links TRBV7-3 to TRBJ2-2; tentatively, D is TRBD2 (7 bases). The V gene lost 2 bases and the J gene lost 6 bases, with 22 bases spanning the gap. Germline values: CDR1 SGHTA, CDR2 FQGTGA. This CDR3 region has 18 residues. The CDR3, as DNA: TGTGCCAGCAGCTTAGTTGGGGGGGGCCGGGGAAGTGCCGGGGAGCTGTTTTTT. Encoded protein: CASSLVGGGRGSAGELFF.

The V gene is TRBV4-2, the J gene TRBJ2-7; tentatively, D is TRBD2 (5 bases). CDR3 length equals 16 residues. CDR1 and CDR2 from the germline V gene are LGHNA and YNFKEQ. V gave up 0 bases and J gave up 4 bases, with 16 bases separating them. The chain's CDR3 is CASSQDPAGGPYEQYF. The CDR3 coding sequence is TGTGCCAGCAGCCAAGATCCGGCGGGCGGACCATACGAGCAGTACTTC.

The genes are TRBV9 and TRBJ2-3; 9 bases map to TRBD1. The CDR3 has 15 amino acids. Unmatched junction bases numbered 3, after V lost 0 bases and J lost 4 bases. Germline CDR1 reads SGDLS; CDR2 reads YYNGEE. The CDR3 DNA sequence: TGTGCCAGCAGCGTAGCCTGGGACAGGGCAGATACGCAGTATTTT. Its protein product is CASSVAWDRADTQYF.

The gene calls are TRBV6-5 and TRBJ2-3, with D possibly TRBD1 on 5 matching bases. Trimming removed 5 bases from V and 2 bases from J, with 8 bases in between. CDR3 length equals 13 residues. The germline gives CDR1 MNHEY, CDR2 SVGAGI. In DNA, the CDR3 is TGTGCCAGCAGTCGCAGGGCCACAGATACGCAGTATTTT. Its protein is CASSRRATDTQYF.

This chain connects TRBV7-9 to TRBJ1-1, with 8 bases that match TRBD1. V lost 5 bases to trimming and J lost 1 base; unmatched junction nucleotides: 6. The CDR3 is made up of 15 amino acids. CDR1 is SEHNR and CDR2 is FQNEAQ in the germline V gene (reference sequence). The CDR3 DNA sequence: TGTGCCAGCAGCCCGACCGGGACAGGGAACACTGAAGCTTTCTTT. Its translation is CASSPTGTGNTEAFF.

V and J are TRBV5-1 and TRBJ2-7; the match to TRBD1 covers 9 bases. After removal of 3 bases from V and 3 bases from J, the junction contained 16 bases not matched to a gene. Germline V gives CDR1 SGHRS, CDR2 YFSETQ. The CDR3 contains 18 residues. The CDR3 DNA reads TGCGCCAGCAGCTCCAACCTTCCACCGGGACAGGGAGACTACGAGCAGTACTTC. Its protein is CASSSNLPPGQGDYEQYF.

The chain is built from TRBV5-1 and TRBJ1-2, with D possibly TRBD1 on 5 matching bases. CDR1 is SGHRS and CDR2 is YFSETQ in the germline V gene. V lost 2 bases to trimming and J lost 6 bases, with 14 bases between them. The CDR3 consists of 14 residues. The CDR3 nucleotides are TGCGCCAGCAGCTTAGGGACTCCGGAGGATGGCTACACCTTC. Amino acids: CASSLGTPEDGYTF.

The chain uses TRBV27 and TRBJ1-6; D may be TRBD1 (5 bases). The germline V and J ends were trimmed by 3 bases and 10 bases, with 10 bases remaining between them. Germline values: CDR1 MNHEY, CDR2 SMNVEV (reference sequence). This CDR3 has 13 residues. CDR3 sequence reads: CASSLRGLSPLHF. CDR3 sequence (DNA): TGTGCCAGCAGTTTGAGGGGACTCTCACCCCTCCACTTT.

This chain links TRBV7-8 with TRBJ2-1, with D maybe TRBD1 (6 bases). The germline V and J ends were trimmed by 3 bases and 1 base, with 16 bases remaining between them. The CDR3 runs to 17 residues. Germline V gives CDR1 SGHVS, CDR2 FQNEAQ. DNA for the CDR3: TGTGCCAGCAGCTTTCCCCGACAGGCACCTTCCTACAATGAGCAGTTCTTC. Translation: CASSFPRQAPSYNEQFF.

The J gene is TRBJ1-1, the V gene TRBV4-3; maybe TRBD1 (6 bases). Germline values: CDR1 LGHNA, CDR2 YSLEER. The V and J ends lost 4 bases and 1 base respectively, with 13 bases between them. The CDR3 totals 15 residues. CDR3 bases: TGCGCCAGCAGCCCAGCCACAGGGCGGAACACTGAAGCTTTCTTT. Its translation: CASSPATGRNTEAFF.

This clone is a singleton in its sample. The chain is built from TRBV10-3 and TRBJ1-1, with 7 nucleotides matching TRBD1. The V and J ends lost 1 base and 10 bases, in that order; junction bases with no gene match: 3. The CDR3 runs to 12 residues. Germline V lookup: CDR1 ENHRY, CDR2 SYGVKD. CDR3 coding DNA: TGTGCCATCAGTGAGTGGACAGGTGGAGCTTTCTTT. It is translated as CAISEWTGGAFF.

V usage is TRBV6-6 and J usage is TRBJ2-7; D possibly corresponds to TRBD2 (5 bases). Trimming took off 0 bases at V and 7 bases at J, with 16 bases between the two ends. This CDR3 is built from 15 residues. Germline CDR1 MNHNY, CDR2 SVGAGI (reference sequence). The CDR3 loop is CASSYSAGLPWEQYF. In DNA, the CDR3 is TGTGCCAGCAGTTACTCTGCGGGCCTACCTTGGGAGCAGTACTTC.

This clone was detected once. This rearrangement joins TRBV9 to TRBJ1-2, with a possible D match to TRBD1 (5 bases). V dropped 2 bases and J dropped 6 bases, with 23 bases sitting between them. Germline CDR1 is SGDLS and CDR2 is YYNGEE. The CDR3 runs to 17 residues. Here the CDR3 reads CASSVGPRTPRGDGYTF. In DNA form, the CDR3 reads TGTGCCAGCAGCGTGGGCCCTAGGACACCCCGGGGGGATGGCTACACCTTC.

The CDR3 region has the DNA TGTGCCTGGAGTGACAGGGTATTCGCGAACACCGGGGAGCTGTTTTTT. As protein: CAWSDRVFANTGELFF. This chain links TRBV30 with TRBJ2-2; D is perhaps TRBD1 (6 bases). The CDR3 is 16 amino acids. Germline-derived CDR1 and CDR2 are GTSNPN and SVGIG (reference sequence). Trimming removed 1 base at V and 0 bases at J, with 12 bases between.

The chain links TRBV6-5 to TRBJ2-7; a possible D gene is TRBD1 (6 bases). CDR3 size: 13 residues. Trimming removed 2 bases at V and 6 bases at J, with 11 bases between. Germline-derived CDR1 and CDR2 are MNHEY and SVGAGI. DNA for the CDR3: TGTGCCAGCAGTTACGGGCAGGGGTTCGAGCAGTACTTC. Protein sequence: CASSYGQGFEQYF.

The gene calls are TRBV5-8 and TRBJ2-3; perhaps TRBD2 as D (6 bases). This CDR3 region has 15 residues. CDR1 SGHTS and CDR2 YDEGEE come from the germline V gene. Trimming shortened V by 5 bases and J by 0 bases, and 13 bases separated the two germline ends. For the CDR3, the DNA is TGTGCCAGCAGTCGAGCGGGCTCTAGCACAGATACGCAGTATTTT. This translates into CASSRAGSSTDTQYF.

The chain employs TRBV6-5 and TRBJ1-4, with TRBD1 identical over 8 bases. The CDR3 covers 14 residues. Germline CDR1 MNHEY, CDR2 SVGAGI. V lost 0 bases to trimming and J lost 12 bases; unmatched junction nucleotides: 6. CDR3 DNA sequence: TGTGCCAGCAGTTACTCGCCAGGGGGCGGTGAACTGTTTTTT. Its translation: CASSYSPGGGELFF.

This clone was found a few times. In DNA form, the CDR3 reads TGTGCCAGCAGTCTAGACAGTAACACTGAAGCTTTCTTT. Translation gives CASSLDSNTEAFF. The chain joins TRBV2 to TRBJ1-1; TRBD1 might be the D (5 bases). CDR1 is SNHLY, CDR2 FYNNEI, per germline. This CDR3 is built from 13 residues. V lost 5 bases and J lost 2, with 9 bases in between.

The chain joins TRBV19 to TRBJ2-1; D is possibly TRBD2 (6 bases). In germline, CDR1 is LNHDA, CDR2 SQIVND (reference sequence). The ends were cut back, 5 bases at V and 0 bases at J, with 11 bases in the middle. This CDR3 spans 15 amino acids. CDR3 sequence (DNA): TGTGCCAGTAGTTCGACCGGGAGCTCCTACAATGAGCAGTTCTTC. Encoded protein: CASSSTGSSYNEQFF.

The chain carries TRBV19 and TRBJ2-7; tentative D call: TRBD1 (5 bases). Germline V CDR1 and CDR2: LNHDA, SQIVND (reference sequence). The CDR3 sequence is 15 residues long. Trimming took off 0 bases at V and 3 bases at J, with 12 bases between the two ends. CDR3 in DNA: TGTGCCAGTAGTATAGATCTCCAGGGCGTCTACGAGCAGTACTTC. Translation: CASSIDLQGVYEQYF.

The genes are TRBV5-1 and TRBJ2-3, with TRBD2 matching over 8 bases. Looked up from germline, CDR1 is SGHRS and CDR2 is YFSETQ. V dropped 1 base and J dropped 1; count of bases not matched to a gene: 8. This CDR3 region has 17 residues. The chain's CDR3 is CASSLFMAGGGTDTQYF. CDR3 sequence (DNA): TGCGCCAGCAGCTTGTTCATGGCGGGGGGAGGCACAGATACGCAGTATTTT.